The source of this TCR beta chain is a study of control samples from healthy donors and cancer patients. Trimming left V 6 bases short and J 3 bases short, with 14 bases between. Germline CDR1 MNHEY, CDR2 SMNVEV (reference sequence). CDR3 size: 15 residues. TCRdb's table, derived via immunoSEQ multiplex PCR, lists solely in-frame clones and lacks some. The table records roughly 76,000 clones, about 95% of them present only once. This TCR was sampled from a woman aged 35 to 49 in good health. The specimen was blood. This rearrangement joins TRBV27 to TRBJ1-4; perhaps TRBD1 as D (5 bases). The CDR3 loop reads CASSRKTASNEKLFF. The CDR3 bases are TGTGCCAGCAGCAGAAAGACAGCGTCTAATGAAAAACTGTTTTTT.